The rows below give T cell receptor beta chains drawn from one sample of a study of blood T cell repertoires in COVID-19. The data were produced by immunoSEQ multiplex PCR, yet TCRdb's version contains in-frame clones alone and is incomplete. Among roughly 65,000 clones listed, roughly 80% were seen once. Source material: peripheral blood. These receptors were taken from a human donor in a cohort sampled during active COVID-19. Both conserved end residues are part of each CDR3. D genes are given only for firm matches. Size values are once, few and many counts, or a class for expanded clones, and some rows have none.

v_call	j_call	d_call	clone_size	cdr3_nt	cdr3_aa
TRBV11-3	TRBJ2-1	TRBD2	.	TGTGCCAGCAGCCCAGGACTAGCGGGAGAAGGGGATGAGCAGTTCTTC	CASSPGLAGEGDEQFF
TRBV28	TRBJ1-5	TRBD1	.	TGTGCCAGCAGCAGATCAAGGACAGGGCTAGGGAGTCAGCCCCAGCATTTT	CASSRSRTGLGSQPQHF
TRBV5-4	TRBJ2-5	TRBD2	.	TGTGCCAGCAGCCTTGGAGCCCCCGCTAGCGGGATGTCAGAGACCCAGTACTTC	CASSLGAPASGMSETQYF
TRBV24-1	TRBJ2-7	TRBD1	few	TGTGCCACCAGTGACGCCGACAGGGGTTACGAGCAGTACTTC	CATSDADRGYEQYF
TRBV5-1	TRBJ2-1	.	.	TGCGCCAGCAGCTTGGGCGGGAATACAAAGGGCTTCAATGAGCAGTTCTTC	CASSLGGNTKGFNEQFF
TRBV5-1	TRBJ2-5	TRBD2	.	TGCGCCAGCAGGCGGACTAGCGGGGAGCAAGAGACCCAGTACTTC	CASRRTSGEQETQYF
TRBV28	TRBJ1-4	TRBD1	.	TGTGCCAGCAGTTTAGACAGGGCGTATGATGAAAAACTGTTTTTT	CASSLDRAYDEKLFF
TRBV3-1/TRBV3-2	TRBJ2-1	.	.	TGTGCCAGCAGCCAAGATAGTAGCGGTGACGGGTGGGGGCAGTTCTTC	CASSQDSSGDGWGQFF
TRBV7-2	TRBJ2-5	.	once	TGTGCCAGCAGCAAGAGCGGGTACAAAGAGACCCAGTACTTC	CASSKSGYKETQYF
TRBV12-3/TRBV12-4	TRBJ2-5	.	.	TGTGCCAGCAGTTTGGTTAGCGGAGGGACCCAGTACTTC	CASSLVSGGTQYF
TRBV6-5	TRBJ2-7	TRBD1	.	TGTGCCAGCAGTTCGAGACAGGGGCCCTACGAGCAGTACTTC	CASSSRQGPYEQYF
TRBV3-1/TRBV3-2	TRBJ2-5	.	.	TGTGCCAGCAGTGGCTCAGGGCCCCAAGAGACCCAGTACTTC	CASSGSGPQETQYF
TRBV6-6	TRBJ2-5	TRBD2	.	TGTGCCAGCTGTAGCGGGGGGGCGGAGACCCAGTACTTC	CASCSGGAETQYF
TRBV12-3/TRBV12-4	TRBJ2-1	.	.	TGTGCCTCAAGCGTGGGACTTAACAATGAGCAGTTCTTC	CASSVGLNNEQFF
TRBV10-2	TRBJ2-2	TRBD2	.	TGCGCCAGCACCGCGGGAGTGGTGACCGGGGAGCTGTTTTTT	CASTAGVVTGELFF
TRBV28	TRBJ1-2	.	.	TGTGCCAGCAGTCCCAGGGTCTATGGCTACACCTTC	CASSPRVYGYTF
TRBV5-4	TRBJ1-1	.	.	TGTGCCAGCAGCTCGGGTCGGGGGGCTGAAGCTTTCTTT	CASSSGRGAEAFF
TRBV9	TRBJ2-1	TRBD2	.	TGTGCCAGCAGCCCCTCAGGACTAGCGGGAGTCACTGAGCAGTTCTTC	CASSPSGLAGVTEQFF
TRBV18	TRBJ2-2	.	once	TGTGCCAGCTCACCTTCGAGCACCGGGGAGCTGTTTTTT	CASSPSSTGELFF
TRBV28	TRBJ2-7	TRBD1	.	TGTGCCAGCAGTTTTGGAACAGGGGGCCGTTACGAGCAGTACTTC	CASSFGTGGRYEQYF
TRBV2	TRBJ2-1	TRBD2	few	TGTGCCAGCAGGACGGGACAGGGAGTACTAGCGGGAGCCGGGAAGCAGTTCTTC	CASRTGQGVLAGAGKQFF
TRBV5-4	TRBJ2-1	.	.	TGTGCCAGCAGCTTGGGACTTGCGTCCTACAATGAGCAGTTCTTC	CASSLGLASYNEQFF
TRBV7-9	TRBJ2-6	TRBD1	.	TGTGCCAGCAGCTCGGACAGGGCCGGGGCCAACGTCCTGACTTTC	CASSSDRAGANVLTF
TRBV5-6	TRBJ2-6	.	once	TGTGCCAGCAGCCAACTACAGGGCTGGGTTTCAGATGGGGCCAACGTCCTGACTTTC	CASSQLQGWVSDGANVLTF
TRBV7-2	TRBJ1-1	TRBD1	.	TGTGCCAGCAGCCCACAGGGGGAAAACACTGAAGCTTTCTTT	CASSPQGENTEAFF
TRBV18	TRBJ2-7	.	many	TGTGCCAGCTCACTTACCGGGACATTCAGCTCCTACGAGCAGTACTTC	CASSLTGTFSSYEQYF
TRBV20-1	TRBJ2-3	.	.	TGCAGTGCTATTGAGACAGCCACAGATACGCAGTATTTT	CSAIETATDTQYF
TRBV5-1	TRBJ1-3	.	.	TGCGCCAGCAGCGGGGAGGGTGTCAGGGCTGTCGGAAACACCATATATTTT	CASSGEGVRAVGNTIYF
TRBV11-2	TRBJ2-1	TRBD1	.	TGTGCCAGCAGCTTAACAGGGGGCCTGATTTCCTACAATGAGCAGTTCTTC	CASSLTGGLISYNEQFF
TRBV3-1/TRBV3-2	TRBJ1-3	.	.	TGTGCCAGCAGCCAAGATGCAGGGGCAGGAAACACCATATATTTT	CASSQDAGAGNTIYF
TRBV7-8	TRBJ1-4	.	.	TGTGCCAGCAGCTTAGCGCCAGTCGAAAAACTGTTTTTT	CASSLAPVEKLFF
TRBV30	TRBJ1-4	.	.	TGTGCCTGGAGTGCGCAGGAAAAACTGTTTTTT	CAWSAQEKLFF
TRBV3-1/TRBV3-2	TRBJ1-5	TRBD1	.	TGTGCCAGCAGCCTGGGACAGAGCAATCAGCCCCAGCATTTT	CASSLGQSNQPQHF
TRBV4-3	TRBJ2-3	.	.	TGCGCCAGCAGCCAAAACTCCGGTCGCCGGACAGATACGCAGTATTTT	CASSQNSGRRTDTQYF
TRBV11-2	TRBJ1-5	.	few	TGTGCCAGCAGCTTAGGGGGAGCTCAGCCCCAGCATTTT	CASSLGGAQPQHF
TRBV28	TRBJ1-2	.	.	TGTGCCAGCAGTTTAAGAGGGTATGGCTACACCTTC	CASSLRGYGYTF
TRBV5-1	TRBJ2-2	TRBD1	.	TGCGCCAGCAGCTCGCGACAGGGGGAAGTCGGGGAGCTGTTTTTT	CASSSRQGEVGELFF
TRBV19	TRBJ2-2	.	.	TGTGCCAGTAGTAGGGCCCAGAACACCGGGGAGCTGTTTTTT	CASSRAQNTGELFF
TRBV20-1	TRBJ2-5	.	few	TGCAGTGCTGCCCGACTTGGGACCCAGTACTTC	CSAARLGTQYF
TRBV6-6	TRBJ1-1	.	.	TGTGCCAGCAGTTACTCGCCCAGGTCGACGAACACTGAAGCTTTCTTT	CASSYSPRSTNTEAFF
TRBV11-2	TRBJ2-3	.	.	TGTGCCAGCAGCTCCTTGGGAGCGGAGGGGGATACGCAGTATTTT	CASSSLGAEGDTQYF
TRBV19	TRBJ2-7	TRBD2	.	TGTGCCAGTAGTGCACGCAGAGCGACTAGCGGGAAATCCGGCTCCTACGAGCAGTACTTC	CASSARRATSGKSGSYEQYF
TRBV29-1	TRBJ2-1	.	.	TGCAGCGTTGTTGGCGGGAATGAGCAGTTCTTC	CSVVGGNEQFF
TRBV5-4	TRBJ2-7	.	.	TGTGCCAGCAGCTTGTTTGGTAGCGGATCTTACGAGCAGTACTTC	CASSLFGSGSYEQYF
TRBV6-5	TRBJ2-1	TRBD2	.	TGTGCCAGCACCCCGACTAGCGGGAGAAACAATGAGCAGTTCTTC	CASTPTSGRNNEQFF
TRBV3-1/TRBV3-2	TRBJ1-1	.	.	TGTGCCAGCAGCCTACCGGGACAAATGAACACTGAAGCTTTCTTT	CASSLPGQMNTEAFF
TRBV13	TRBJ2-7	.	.	TGTGCCAGCAGCTTACGGGTAGGCGCCTCCTACGAGCAGTACTTC	CASSLRVGASYEQYF
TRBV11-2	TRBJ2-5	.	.	TGTGCCAGCAGCCTCTCCAGGGTTGGAGAGACCCAGTACTTC	CASSLSRVGETQYF
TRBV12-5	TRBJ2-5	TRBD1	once	TGTGCTAGTGGTTCATACAGGGGAAGGACCCAGTACTTC	CASGSYRGRTQYF
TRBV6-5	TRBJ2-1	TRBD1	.	TGTGCCAGCAGTATAGGGACAGGGGGTATAGATGAGCAGTTCTTC	CASSIGTGGIDEQFF
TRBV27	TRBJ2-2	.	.	TGTGCCAGCAGTTTAGAAGGCGGCTTTATTCCCGGGGAGCTGTTTTTT	CASSLEGGFIPGELFF
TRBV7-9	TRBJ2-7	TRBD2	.	TGTGCCAGCAGCTCTGGACTAGCGGGACCCTACGAGCAGTACTTC	CASSSGLAGPYEQYF
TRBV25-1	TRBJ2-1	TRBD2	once	TGTGCCAGCAAAACTAGCGGGTCAGGCCCTTCCAATGAGCAGTTCTTC	CASKTSGSGPSNEQFF
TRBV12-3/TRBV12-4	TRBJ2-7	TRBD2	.	TGTGCCAGCAGTCTAGCGGCCTCCTACGAGCAGTACTTC	CASSLAASYEQYF
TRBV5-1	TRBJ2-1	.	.	TGCGCCAGCAGCTCGGGAGAAGGGGGGGCGCTCGATGAGCAGTTCTTC	CASSSGEGGALDEQFF
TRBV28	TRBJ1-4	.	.	TGTGCCAGCAGTCCCGGACAGAGGGAACTTAATGAAAAACTGTTTTTT	CASSPGQRELNEKLFF
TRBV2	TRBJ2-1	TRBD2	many	TGTGCCAGCGGGGGAGGGACTCGGGGTAATGAGCAGTTCTTC	CASGGGTRGNEQFF
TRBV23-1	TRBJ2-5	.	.	TGCGCCAGCAGTCGCGACTGGGGACAAACCCAAGAGACCCAGTACTTC	CASSRDWGQTQETQYF
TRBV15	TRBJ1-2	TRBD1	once	TGTGCCACCAGCAGGGGACAGATATCTGGTGGCTACACCTTC	CATSRGQISGGYTF